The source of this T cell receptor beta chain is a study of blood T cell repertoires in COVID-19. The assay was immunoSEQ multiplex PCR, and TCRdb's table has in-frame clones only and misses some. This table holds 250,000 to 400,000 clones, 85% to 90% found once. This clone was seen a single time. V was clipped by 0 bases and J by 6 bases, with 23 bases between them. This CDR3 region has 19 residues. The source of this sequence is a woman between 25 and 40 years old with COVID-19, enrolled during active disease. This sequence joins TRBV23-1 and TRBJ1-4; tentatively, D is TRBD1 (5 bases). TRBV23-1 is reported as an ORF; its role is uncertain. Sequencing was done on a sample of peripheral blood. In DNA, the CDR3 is TGCGCCAGCAGTCAATCGGGTGGTATGGGGGGTGGAAAGGATGAAAAACTGTTTTTT. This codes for CASSQSGGMGGGKDEKLFF.